The following is a T cell receptor beta chain sequence with its context. This record belongs to a study of OX40 agonist ivuxolimab in advanced cancers. Trimming cost V 1 base and J 4 bases; bases outside gene matches: 4. CDR1 and CDR2 (germline): SGHTA, FQGNSA. This CDR3 is built from 16 residues. Assay: immunoSEQ multiplex PCR; the TCRdb copy retains only in-frame clones and omits some. The sample has tens of thousands of clones, approximately 87% seen once. Sample: CD4+ or CD8+ T cells sorted from blood, taken in a trial of the OX40 agonist ivuxolimab. The V and J genes are TRBV7-2 and TRBJ1-3; TRBD1 matches 10 bases. The clonotype comes from an adult with an advanced solid tumor such as melanoma, head and neck, liver or kidney cancer. CDR3 nucleotide sequence: TGTGCCAGCAGCTTAGGAGGGGACAGGGGAGGAAACACCATATATTTT. Translation gives CASSLGGDRGGNTIYF.